The entry below describes one TCR beta chain. Some clones are missing from TCRdb's copy, which holds only in-frame ones; the method was immunoSEQ multiplex PCR. The table records 58,000 or so clones, 75% to 90% of them present only once. The CDR3 consists of 13 residues. Per germline, CDR1 MNHEY and CDR2 SVGAGI. Trimming removed 2 bases at V and 0 bases at J, with 4 bases between. The data originate from a study of T cell changes during pregnancy in multiple sclerosis. The chain is built from TRBV6-5 and TRBJ1-1; the D is unclear. The sample in question was CD4+ T cells from peripheral blood mononuclear cells, obtained in the third trimester of pregnancy. This clonotype was sampled from a female donor with multiple sclerosis, enrolled in a pregnancy study. CDR3 sequence reads: CASSYQVNTEAFF. DNA for the CDR3: TGTGCCAGCAGTTACCAGGTGAACACTGAAGCTTTCTTT.